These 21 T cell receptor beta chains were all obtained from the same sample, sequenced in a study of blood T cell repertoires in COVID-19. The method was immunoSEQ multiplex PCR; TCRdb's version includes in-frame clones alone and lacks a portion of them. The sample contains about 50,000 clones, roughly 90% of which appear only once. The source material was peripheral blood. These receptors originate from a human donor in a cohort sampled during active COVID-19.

This CDR3 is CASSYSPNEQFF. CDR3 nucleotide sequence: TGTGCCAGCAGTTACTCCCCTAATGAGCAGTTCTTC. This chain connects TRBV6-2 or TRBV6-3 to TRBJ2-1; D is undetermined. The CDR3 spans 12 residues. V was pared by 0 bases and J by 7 bases, with 4 bases between. Germline values: CDR1 MNHEY, CDR2 SVGEGT.

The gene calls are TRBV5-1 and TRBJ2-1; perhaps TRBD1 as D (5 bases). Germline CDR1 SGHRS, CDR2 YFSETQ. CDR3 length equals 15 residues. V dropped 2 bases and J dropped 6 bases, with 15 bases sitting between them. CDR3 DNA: TGCGCCAGCAGCTTTGAAACAGGTCCCCGCAATGAGCAGTTCTTC. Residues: CASSFETGPRNEQFF. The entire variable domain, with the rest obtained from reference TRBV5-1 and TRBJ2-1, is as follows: KAGVTQTPRYLIKTRGQQVTLSCSPISGHRSVSWYQQTPGQGLQFLFEYFSETQRNKGNFPGRFSGRQFSNSRSEMNVSTLELGDSALYLCASSFETGPRNEQFFGPGTRLTVL.

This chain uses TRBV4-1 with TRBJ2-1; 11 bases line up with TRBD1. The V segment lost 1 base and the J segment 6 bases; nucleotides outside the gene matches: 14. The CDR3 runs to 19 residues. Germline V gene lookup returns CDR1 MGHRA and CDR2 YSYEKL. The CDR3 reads CASSQAYGQGARIPNEQFF. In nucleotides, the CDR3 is TGCGCCAGCAGCCAAGCCTACGGACAGGGGGCGCGCATCCCCAATGAGCAGTTCTTC.

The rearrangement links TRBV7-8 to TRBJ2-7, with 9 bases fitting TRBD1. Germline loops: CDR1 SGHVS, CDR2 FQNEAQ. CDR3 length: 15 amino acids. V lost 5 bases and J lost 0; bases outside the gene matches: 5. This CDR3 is CASSLGTGYSYEQYF. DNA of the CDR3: TGTGCCAGCAGCCTCGGGACAGGGTACTCCTACGAGCAGTACTTC.

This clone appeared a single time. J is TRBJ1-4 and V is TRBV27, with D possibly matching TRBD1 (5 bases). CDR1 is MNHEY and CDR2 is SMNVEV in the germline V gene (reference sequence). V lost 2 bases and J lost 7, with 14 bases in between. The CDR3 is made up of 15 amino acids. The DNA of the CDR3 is TGTGCCAGCAGTTTAAAGGCAGGGTGGGGTGAAAAACTGTTTTTT. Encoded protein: CASSLKAGWGEKLFF.

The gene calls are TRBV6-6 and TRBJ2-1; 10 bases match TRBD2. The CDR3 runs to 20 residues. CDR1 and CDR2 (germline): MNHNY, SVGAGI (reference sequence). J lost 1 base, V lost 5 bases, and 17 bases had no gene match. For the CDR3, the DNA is TGTGCCAGCAGTCTACTACCGGCAGCGGGGGGGCCCTTATCCTACAATGAGCAGTTCTTC. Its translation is CASSLLPAAGGPLSYNEQFF.

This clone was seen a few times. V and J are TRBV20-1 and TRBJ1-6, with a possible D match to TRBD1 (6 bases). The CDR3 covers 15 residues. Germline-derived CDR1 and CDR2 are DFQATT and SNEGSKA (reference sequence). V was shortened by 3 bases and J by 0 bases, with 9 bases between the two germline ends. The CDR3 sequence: CSASRGSSYNSPLHF. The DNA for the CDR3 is TGCAGTGCTAGTAGGGGGAGCTCCTATAATTCACCCCTCCACTTT.

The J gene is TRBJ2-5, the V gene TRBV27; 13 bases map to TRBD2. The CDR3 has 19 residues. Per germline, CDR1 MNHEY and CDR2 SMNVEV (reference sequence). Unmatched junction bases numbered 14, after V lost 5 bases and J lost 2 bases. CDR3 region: CASSPRRELAGGEQETQYF. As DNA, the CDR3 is TGTGCCAGCAGTCCGAGAAGGGAACTAGCGGGGGGGGAACAAGAGACCCAGTACTTC.

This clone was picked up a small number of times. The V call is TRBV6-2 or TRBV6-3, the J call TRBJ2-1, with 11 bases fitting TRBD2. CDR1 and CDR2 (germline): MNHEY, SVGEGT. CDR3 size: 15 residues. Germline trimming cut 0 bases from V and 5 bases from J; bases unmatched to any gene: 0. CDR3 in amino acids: CASSYSGLADNEQFF. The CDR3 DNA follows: TGTGCCAGCAGTTACTCGGGACTAGCGGACAATGAGCAGTTCTTC.

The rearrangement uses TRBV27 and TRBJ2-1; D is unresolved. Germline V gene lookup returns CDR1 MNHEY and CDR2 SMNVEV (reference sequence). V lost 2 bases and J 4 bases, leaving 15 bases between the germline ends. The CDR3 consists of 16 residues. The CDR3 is CASSLRSRVLYNEQFF. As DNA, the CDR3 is TGTGCCAGCAGTTTAAGGAGCCGGGTTCTATACAATGAGCAGTTCTTC.

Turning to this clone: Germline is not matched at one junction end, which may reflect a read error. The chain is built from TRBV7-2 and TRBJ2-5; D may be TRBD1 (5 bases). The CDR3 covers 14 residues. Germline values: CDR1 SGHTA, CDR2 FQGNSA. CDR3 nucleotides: TGTGCCAGCAGCTACCAGGGTGACCACGAGACCCAGTACTTC. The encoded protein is CASSYQGDHETQYF.

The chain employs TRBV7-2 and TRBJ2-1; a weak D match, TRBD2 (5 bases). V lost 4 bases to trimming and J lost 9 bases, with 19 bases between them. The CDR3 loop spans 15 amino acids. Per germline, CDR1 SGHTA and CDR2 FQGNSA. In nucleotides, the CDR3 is TGTGCCAGCAGCTCCCGAACGGGGATGGTACCTGAGCAGTTCTTC. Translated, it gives CASSSRTGMVPEQFF.

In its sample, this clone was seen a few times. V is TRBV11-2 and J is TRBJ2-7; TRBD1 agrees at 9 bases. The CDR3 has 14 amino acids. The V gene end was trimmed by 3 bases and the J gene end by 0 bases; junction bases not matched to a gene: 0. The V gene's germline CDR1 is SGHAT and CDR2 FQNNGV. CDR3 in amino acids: CASSLDRGSYEQYF. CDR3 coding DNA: TGTGCCAGCAGCTTGGACAGGGGCTCCTACGAGCAGTACTTC.

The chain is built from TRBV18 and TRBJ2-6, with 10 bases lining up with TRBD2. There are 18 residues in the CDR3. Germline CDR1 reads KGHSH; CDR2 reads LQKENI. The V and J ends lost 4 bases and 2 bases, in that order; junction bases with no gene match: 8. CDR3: CASSRPSGGAAGANVLTF. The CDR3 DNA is TGTGCCAGCTCACGACCCAGCGGGGGGGCCGCTGGGGCCAACGTCCTGACTTTC.

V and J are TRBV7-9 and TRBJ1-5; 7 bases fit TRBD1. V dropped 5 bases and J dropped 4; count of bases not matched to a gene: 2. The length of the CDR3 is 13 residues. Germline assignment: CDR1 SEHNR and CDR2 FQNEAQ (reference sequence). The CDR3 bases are TGTGCCAGCAGCCAGACAGGGAATCAGCCCCAGCATTTT. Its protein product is CASSQTGNQPQHF.

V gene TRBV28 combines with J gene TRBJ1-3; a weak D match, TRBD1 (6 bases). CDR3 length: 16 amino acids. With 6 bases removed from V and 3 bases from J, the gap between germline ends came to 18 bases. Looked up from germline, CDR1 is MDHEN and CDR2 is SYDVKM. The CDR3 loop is CASRVSSDRIGNTIYF. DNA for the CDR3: TGTGCCAGCAGAGTAAGCAGCGACAGGATTGGAAACACCATATATTTT.

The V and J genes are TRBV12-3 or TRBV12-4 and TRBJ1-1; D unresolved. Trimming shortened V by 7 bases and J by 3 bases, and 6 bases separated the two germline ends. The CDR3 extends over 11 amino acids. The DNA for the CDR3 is TGTGCCAGCACTGAGGACACTGAAGCTTTCTTT. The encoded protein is CASTEDTEAFF.

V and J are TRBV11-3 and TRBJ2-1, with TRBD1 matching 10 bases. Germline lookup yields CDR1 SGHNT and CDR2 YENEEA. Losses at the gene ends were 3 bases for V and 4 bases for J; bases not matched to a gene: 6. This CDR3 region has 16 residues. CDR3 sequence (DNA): TGTGCCAGCAGCTTCGGGGGACAGGGGACGTACAATGAGCAGTTCTTC. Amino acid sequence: CASSFGGQGTYNEQFF.

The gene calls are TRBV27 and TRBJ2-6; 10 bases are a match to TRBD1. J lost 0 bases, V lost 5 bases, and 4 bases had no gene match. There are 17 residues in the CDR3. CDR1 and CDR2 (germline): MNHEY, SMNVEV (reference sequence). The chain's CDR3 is CASSLGQGVSGANVLTF. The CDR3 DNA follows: TGTGCCAGCAGTCTCGGACAGGGGGTCTCTGGGGCCAACGTCCTGACTTTC. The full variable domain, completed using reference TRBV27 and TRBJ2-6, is EAQVTQNPRYLITVTGKKLTVTCSQNMNHEYMSWYRQDPGLGLRQIYYSMNVEVTDKGDVPEGYKVSRKEKRNFPLILESPSPNQTSLYFCASSLGQGVSGANVLTFGAGSRLTVL.

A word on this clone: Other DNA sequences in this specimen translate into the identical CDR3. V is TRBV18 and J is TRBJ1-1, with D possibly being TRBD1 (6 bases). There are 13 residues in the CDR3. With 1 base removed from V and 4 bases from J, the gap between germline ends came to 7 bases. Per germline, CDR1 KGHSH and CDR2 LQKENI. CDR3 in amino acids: CASSPQGGTEAFF. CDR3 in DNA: TGTGCCAGCTCACCACAAGGGGGCACTGAAGCTTTCTTT.

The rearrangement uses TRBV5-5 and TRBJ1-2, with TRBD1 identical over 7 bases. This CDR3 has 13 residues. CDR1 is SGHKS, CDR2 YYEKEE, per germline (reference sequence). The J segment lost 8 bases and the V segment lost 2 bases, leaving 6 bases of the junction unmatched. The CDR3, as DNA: TGTGCCAGCAGCTTTCCTACAGGGGAAGGCTACACCTTC. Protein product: CASSFPTGEGYTF.